The 25 T cell receptor beta chains in this list originate from one sample, sequenced in a study of Ad26.COV2.S vaccination and SARS-CoV-2 variants. Sequenced by immunoSEQ multiplex PCR; TCRdb stores in-frame clones only, minus some. This table has 400,000 to 450,000 clones, about nine tenths appearing once. Described treatment: roughly 20 received Ad26.COV2.S at low or high dose, single or two shots; 5 received placebo; per-sample allocation not given. Vaccine and placebo recipients were sampled on day 63 after the first injection. The sequencing here drew on peripheral blood, taken in a trial of Ad26.COV2.S vaccine versus placebo. The receptor set was obtained from a person between 18 and 65 years old who received the Ad26.COV2.S COVID-19 vaccine or a placebo.

The chain links TRBV13 to TRBJ2-5; D gene unclear. CDR1 is PRHDT and CDR2 is FYEKMQ in the germline V gene (reference sequence). Trimming stripped 2 bases from V and 5 bases from J, with 12 bases between. This CDR3 is 14 amino acids long. The CDR3 loop is CASSLLQRQETQYF. The CDR3 DNA is TGTGCCAGCAGCTTATTGCAGCGCCAGGAGACCCAGTACTTC.

V usage is TRBV6-5 and J usage is TRBJ2-7; D gene uncertain. The CDR3 sequence is 12 residues long. Between the trimmed V and J ends, which lost 8 bases and 2 bases, there was a span of 10 bases. The germline gives CDR1 MNHEY, CDR2 SVGAGI. CDR3 sequence reads: CASSKGPYEQYF. For the CDR3, the DNA is TGTGCCAGCTCTAAGGGTCCCTACGAGCAGTACTTC.

The chain is built from TRBV24-1 and TRBJ2-2; 8 bases agree with TRBD2. Germline CDR1 reads KGHDR; CDR2 reads SFDVKD. The length of the CDR3 is 17 residues. With 0 bases clipped from V and 4 bases from J, the junction kept 6 bases outside the gene matches. Here the CDR3 DNA reads TGTGCCACCAGTGATTTGTGGGAGGCGGGAGGCACCGGGGAGCTGTTTTTT. It is translated as CATSDLWEAGGTGELFF.

V and J are TRBV7-8 and TRBJ2-7, with unresolved D. The germline V gene has CDR1 SGHVS and CDR2 FQNEAQ. CDR3 length: 13 residues. The V and J ends lost 2 bases and 3 bases respectively, with 8 bases between them. CDR3 DNA sequence: TGTGCCAGCAGCTTAACCCAGATCTACGAGCAGTACTTC. It specifies CASSLTQIYEQYF.

The rearrangement links TRBV7-3 to TRBJ2-1; tentative D call: TRBD1 (6 bases). Germline assignment: CDR1 SGHTA and CDR2 FQGTGA. CDR3 length: 16 amino acids. Between the trimmed V and J ends, which lost 5 bases and 2 bases, there was a span of 16 bases. CDR3 DNA: TGTGCCAGCAGCCCACAAGGGGGATCTGCCTACAATGAGCAGTTCTTC. It yields the protein CASSPQGGSAYNEQFF. The complete variable domain, with remaining parts taken from reference TRBV7-3 and TRBJ2-1, reads GAGVSQTPSNKVTEKGKYVELRCDPISGHTALYWYRQSLGQGPEFLIYFQGTGAADDSGLPNDRFFAVRPEGSVSTLKIQRTERGDSAVYLCASSPQGGSAYNEQFFGPGTRLTVL.

This clone was recorded only once. This chain links TRBV5-1 with TRBJ2-5; 8 positions agree with TRBD1. The CDR3 loop spans 16 amino acids. V shed 2 bases and J 5 bases; nucleotides not matched to a gene: 11. Germline CDR1 is SGHRS and CDR2 is YFSETQ. The CDR3 loop is CASSLNPTGESETQYF. In DNA, the CDR3 is TGCGCCAGCAGCTTAAACCCGACAGGGGAATCGGAGACCCAGTACTTC.

This sequence joins TRBV9 and TRBJ1-3, with 7 bases that match TRBD1. Germline lookup yields CDR1 SGDLS and CDR2 YYNGEE. This CDR3 has 14 residues. The J segment lost 9 bases and the V segment lost 8 bases, leaving 14 bases of the junction unmatched. The CDR3, as DNA: TGTGCCAGTAGTTCCGGGACAGCGGGGGCCACCATATATTTT. It translates to CASSSGTAGATIYF. The whole variable domain, filled in from reference TRBV9 and TRBJ1-3, reads DSGVTQTPKHLITATGQRVTLRCSPRSGDLSVYWYQQSLDQGLQFLIQYYNGEERAKGNILERFSAQQFPDLHSELNLSSLELGDSALYFCASSSGTAGATIYFGEGSWLTVV.

The V and J genes are TRBV27 and TRBJ1-1; D remains unclear. CDR1 and CDR2 (germline): MNHEY, SMNVEV (reference sequence). CDR3 length: 14 residues. Between the trimmed V and J ends, which lost 6 bases and 1 base, there was a span of 12 bases. CDR3 region: CASRVITENTEAFF. In DNA form, the CDR3 reads TGTGCCAGCAGGGTCATTACAGAGAACACTGAAGCTTTCTTT.

The chain has TRBV6-2 or TRBV6-3 and TRBJ2-1; weak D call: TRBD1 (6 bases). V lost 0 bases and J lost 7, with 16 bases in between. There are 16 residues in the CDR3. Germline values: CDR1 MNHEY, CDR2 SVGEGT. The CDR3 protein is CASSYSPTGNFNEQFF. The DNA for the CDR3 is TGTGCCAGCAGTTACTCGCCGACAGGAAACTTTAATGAGCAGTTCTTC.

This sequence joins TRBV9 and TRBJ1-1; D is undetermined. V was clipped by 0 bases and J by 4 bases, with 10 bases between them. CDR3 size: 14 residues. CDR1 and CDR2 (germline): SGDLS, YYNGEE. CDR3 sequence (DNA): TGTGCCAGCAGCGTAGTAACCGAGGGCACTGAAGCTTTCTTT. Amino acid sequence: CASSVVTEGTEAFF.

This clone was found once. This chain connects TRBV5-4 to TRBJ2-5; 9 bases map to TRBD2. This CDR3 comprises 14 residues. Germline V CDR1 and CDR2: SGHNT, YYREEE (reference sequence). With 3 bases clipped from V and 5 bases from J, the junction kept 5 bases outside the gene matches. CDR3 sequence (DNA): TGTGCCAGCAGCTCGGGACTAGCAGGGGAGACCCAGTACTTC. Encoded protein: CASSSGLAGETQYF.

The chain carries TRBV10-3 and TRBJ2-7, with D uncertain. V lost 4 bases and J lost 2, with 15 bases in between. The CDR3 length is 15 residues. Germline CDR1 reads ENHRY; CDR2 reads SYGVKD. CDR3 sequence: CAISAAHPSAYEQYF. The CDR3 DNA sequence: TGTGCCATCAGTGCAGCACACCCTTCGGCCTACGAGCAGTACTTC.

The chain carries TRBV10-3 and TRBJ1-4; TRBD1 might be the D (5 bases). V dropped 6 bases and J dropped 2 bases, with 13 bases sitting between them. This CDR3 region has 15 residues. Germline CDR1 ENHRY, CDR2 SYGVKD. This CDR3 is CAISPNGGTNEKLFF. The DNA of the CDR3 is TGTGCCATCAGCCCTAATGGGGGTACTAATGAAAAACTGTTTTTT.

The rearrangement links TRBV12-3 or TRBV12-4 to TRBJ2-7; D is unresolved. The CDR3 totals 12 residues. V was trimmed by 5 bases and J by 9 bases, leaving 14 bases between them. As DNA, the CDR3 is TGTGCCAGCAGTCCCACATGTTGTGGGCAGTACTTC. Translation: CASSPTCCGQYF.

This clone appeared a single time. The genes are TRBV4-1 and TRBJ1-1, with TRBD1 as a possible D gene (6 bases). V was clipped by 6 bases and J by 1 base, with 15 bases between them. Germline lookup yields CDR1 MGHRA and CDR2 YSYEKL. This CDR3 region has 15 residues. The CDR3: CASSLQRGANTEAFF. The CDR3 DNA is TGCGCCAGCAGTCTCCAGAGGGGGGCGAACACTGAAGCTTTCTTT.

The chain couples TRBV30 to TRBJ2-7, with TRBD2 as a possible D gene (7 bases). The CDR3 length is 13 residues. V was cut by 0 bases and J by 7 bases, with 13 bases left in between. From germline, CDR1 is GTSNPN and CDR2 SVGIG (reference sequence). In DNA, the CDR3 is TGTGCCTGGAGTGTACGGACAGCGGGGGAGCAGTACTTC. It yields the protein CAWSVRTAGEQYF.

This chain connects TRBV28 to TRBJ1-2, with TRBD1 matching over 9 bases. The J segment lost 4 bases and the V segment lost 4 bases, leaving 1 base of the junction unmatched. In germline, CDR1 is MDHEN, CDR2 SYDVKM. This CDR3 spans 13 amino acids. CDR3 amino acids: CASSWDRAYGYTF. Written as DNA, the CDR3 is TGTGCCAGCAGTTGGGACAGGGCCTATGGCTACACCTTC.

The chain joins TRBV5-4 to TRBJ1-2, with D tentatively TRBD1 (6 bases). Germline V gene lookup returns CDR1 SGHNT and CDR2 YYREEE (reference sequence). V was clipped by 1 base and J by 5 bases, with 12 bases between them. CDR3 length: 14 amino acids. CDR3 DNA sequence: TGTGCCAGCAGCTTGAGAGGGGGATCTTATGGCTACACCTTC. Protein: CASSLRGGSYGYTF.

The rearrangement links TRBV18 to TRBJ2-7, with 13 bases lining up with TRBD2. Germline V lookup: CDR1 KGHSH, CDR2 LQKENI. The CDR3 covers 16 residues. Trimming at V came to 3 bases and at J to 7 bases, leaving 9 bases not matched to a gene. The CDR3 spells CASSPIGTSGTGEQYF. CDR3 coding DNA: TGTGCCAGCTCACCCATTGGGACTAGCGGGACGGGAGAGCAGTACTTC.

The rearrangement joins TRBV11-2 to TRBJ1-1; D not resolved. The CDR3 has 13 amino acids. V gave up 4 bases and J gave up 7 bases, with 13 bases separating them. Germline V gene lookup returns CDR1 SGHAT and CDR2 FQNNGV. CDR3 in amino acids: CASSSPFTFEAFF. CDR3 DNA sequence: TGTGCCAGCAGCTCTCCGTTCACTTTTGAAGCTTTCTTT. Together with reference TRBV11-2 and TRBJ1-1, the CDR3 gives the full variable domain: EAGVAQSPRYKIIEKRQSVAFWCNPISGHATLYWYQQILGQGPKLLIQFQNNGVVDDSQLPKDRFSAERLKGVDSTLKIQPAKLEDSAVYLCASSSPFTFEAFFGQGTRLTVV.

A single count supports this clone. The V and J genes are TRBV2 and TRBJ2-1; perhaps TRBD1 as D (6 bases). Between the trimmed V and J ends, which lost 7 bases and 11 bases, there was a span of 15 bases. This CDR3 has 12 amino acids. CDR1 is SNHLY, CDR2 FYNNEI, per germline. This CDR3 reads CASNRDVPKQFF. Written as DNA, the CDR3 is TGTGCCAGCAACAGGGACGTCCCTAAGCAGTTCTTC. Drawing the rest from reference TRBV2 and TRBJ2-1, the complete variable domain is EPEVTQTPSHQVTQMGQEVILRCVPISNHLYFYWYRQILGQKVEFLVSFYNNEISEKSEIFDDQFSVERPDGSNFTLKIRSTKLEDSAMYFCASNRDVPKQFFGPGTRLTVL.

V is TRBV2 and J is TRBJ1-2; the D is unclear. Germline V gene lookup returns CDR1 SNHLY and CDR2 FYNNEI. CDR3 length equals 15 residues. V was pared by 5 bases and J by 4 bases, with 17 bases between. The CDR3 nucleotides are TGTGCCAGCAGTTGGAATTCGCAGGAATTCTATGGCTACACCTTC. It is translated as CASSWNSQEFYGYTF.

This clone showed up just once. The chain links TRBV5-5 to TRBJ1-2, with D perhaps matching TRBD1 (6 bases). V was pared by 0 bases and J by 8 bases, with 11 bases between. The CDR3 spans 13 residues. Germline-derived CDR1 and CDR2 are SGHKS and YYEKEE (reference sequence). The chain's CDR3 is CASSLDHRVGYTF. The CDR3 coding sequence is TGTGCCAGCAGCTTGGACCACAGGGTCGGCTACACCTTC.

The chain uses TRBV27 and TRBJ2-7; D may be TRBD2 (6 bases). The CDR3 loop spans 14 amino acids. The germline CDR1 and CDR2 sequences are MNHEY and SMNVEV (reference sequence). Between the trimmed V and J ends, which lost 2 bases and 5 bases, there was a span of 13 bases. Written as DNA, the CDR3 is TGTGCCAGCAGTTTAATGGGGGGAAAGGACGAGCAGTACTTC. This translates into CASSLMGGKDEQYF.

This clone was recorded once. The chain couples TRBV4-1 to TRBJ2-7; no clear D. From germline, CDR1 is MGHRA and CDR2 YSYEKL. This CDR3 spans 15 amino acids. Trimming took 1 base from V and 3 from J, leaving 13 bases between them. The CDR3 sequence is CASSQVTTASYEQYF. CDR3 in DNA: TGCGCCAGCAGCCAAGTCACCACAGCGAGCTACGAGCAGTACTTC.